One sample yielded the 12 T cell receptor beta chains listed below, sequenced in a study of molecular identifiers for immune sequencing clone quantification. One entry per CDR3 protein, called by TCRdb with MiXCR from the PCR reads. The data hold around 82,000 distinct CDR3 sequences, with roughly 19% observed a single time. The material sequenced was naive CD8+ T cells from blood, with Jurkat cell RNA spiked in. Regarding subset: FACS-sorted CD8+CD4-CCR7+CD45RA+ naive T cells. These receptors came from a human donor in good health. Some libraries in this study had Jurkat cell RNA spiked in.

The V call is TRBV14, the J call TRBJ2-3; 7 bases fit TRBD2. Germline loops: CDR1 SGHDN, CDR2 FVKESK. Trimming removed 0 bases from V and 3 bases from J; junction bases left unmatched: 15. This CDR3 contains 19 residues. CDR3 coding DNA: TGTGCCAGCAGCCAAGAACCCGGGAGGTGGGGCGCTCTGACAGATACGCAGTATTTT. This translates into CASSQEPGRWGALTDTQYF.

This clonotype was observed at least ten times. The CDR3 loop reads CASSLEGDSSYNEQFF. The CDR3 nucleotides are TGTGCCAGCAGCTTAGAGGGCGATAGCTCCTACAATGAGCAGTTCTTC. The V and J genes are TRBV11-3 and TRBJ2-1, with D unresolved. The germline V gene encodes CDR1 SGHNT and CDR2 YENEEA. V dropped 0 bases and J dropped 0 bases, with 9 bases sitting between them. The CDR3 has 16 residues.

At least ten counts were recorded for this clonotype. The rearrangement uses TRBV6-1 and TRBJ2-1; 11 bases map to TRBD2. CDR1 and CDR2 (germline): MNHNS, SASEGT. V was clipped by 8 bases and J by 4 bases; unmatched bases: 7. The CDR3 contains 15 residues. CDR3 in DNA: TGTGCCAGCGGAAGACTAGCGGGACAGTACAATGAGCAGTTCTTC. Translating gives CASGRLAGQYNEQFF.

The chain recombines TRBV12-3 or TRBV12-4 with TRBJ1-5; 7 bases are a match to TRBD1. This CDR3 has 14 amino acids. With 3 bases clipped from V and 3 bases from J, the junction kept 2 bases outside the gene matches. The CDR3 DNA sequence: TGTGCCAGCAGTTTTACAGGGGACAATCAGCCCCAGCATTTT. Its translation: CASSFTGDNQPQHF.

Comments on this clonotype: It may be a read error: a sequence one base away is much more abundant. The chain is built from TRBV6-1 and TRBJ2-1; D gene ambiguous. With 3 bases removed from V and 3 bases from J, the gap between germline ends came to 6 bases. The CDR3 contains 13 residues. CDR1 is MNHNS and CDR2 is SASEGT in the germline V gene. The chain's CDR3 is CASSDGDYNEQFF. CDR3 nucleotides: TGTGCCAGCAGTGATGGCGACTACAATGAGCAGTTCTTC.

CDR3 DNA sequence: TGCGCCAGCAGCCCTGGACACGGAAACACCATATATTTT. Translating gives CASSPGHGNTIYF. V usage is TRBV4-1 and J usage is TRBJ1-3; tentatively, D is TRBD1 (5 bases). Germline CDR1 reads MGHRA; CDR2 reads YSYEKL. The CDR3 has 13 residues. The V gene lost 4 bases and the J gene lost 4 bases, with 8 bases spanning the gap.

V is TRBV7-2 and J is TRBJ2-4; 9 nucleotides agree with TRBD2. The CDR3 consists of 15 residues. Germline loops: CDR1 SGHTA, CDR2 FQGNSA. J was trimmed by 9 bases and V by 3 bases; bases with no gene match: 9. The CDR3 loop reads CASSFSGSEGGIQYF. The CDR3, as DNA: TGTGCCAGCAGCTTTAGCGGGAGCGAGGGTGGCATTCAGTACTTC. Combining the CDR3 with reference TRBV7-2 and TRBJ2-4 gives the whole variable domain GAGVSQSPSNKVTEKGKDVELRCDPISGHTALYWYRQSLGQGLEFLIYFQGNSAPDKSGLPSDRFSAERTGGSVSTLTIQRTQQEDSAVYLCASSFSGSEGGIQYFGAGTRLSVL.

The chain joins TRBV29-1 to TRBJ2-1, with TRBD2 matching 9 bases. The V and J ends lost 3 bases and 15 bases, in that order; junction bases with no gene match: 15. Germline-derived CDR1 and CDR2 are SQVTM and ANQGSEA. The CDR3 runs 14 residues. The CDR3 region has the DNA TGCAGCGTTGACGATATTGGGCCGGTTAGCGGGAGGTTCTTC. It translates to CSVDDIGPVSGRFF.

Points on this clonotype: A read error may explain this, as a much larger clone is one base away. This chain links TRBV14 with TRBJ2-1, with D maybe TRBD1 (5 bases). Germline V gene sequence: CDR1 SGHDN, CDR2 FVKESK. The CDR3 is 15 amino acids. The CDR3 is CASSQVVDRNNVQFF. The CDR3 DNA follows: TGTGCCAGCAGCCAAGTGGTCGACAGAAACAATGTGCAGTTCTTC.

Notes on this clonotype: A much larger clone differs by one base, so this may be a read error. The V call is TRBV20-1, the J call TRBJ2-1; D may be TRBD2 (5 bases). CDR1 and CDR2 from the germline V gene are DFQATT and SNEGSKA (reference sequence). The CDR3 consists of 13 residues. Between the trimmed V and J ends, which lost 5 bases and 3 bases, there was a span of 11 bases. The CDR3 region is CSALRTVYNEQFF. Here the CDR3 DNA reads TGCAGTGCTCTACGGACTGTCTACAATGAGCAGTTCTTC.

This clonotype was seen many times. The chain joins TRBV12-3 or TRBV12-4 to TRBJ2-3, with D uncertain. V was cut by 3 bases and J by 2 bases, with 12 bases left in between. The CDR3 length is 15 residues. CDR3: CASSLGYSDTDTQYF. CDR3 bases: TGTGCCAGCAGTTTGGGCTACTCGGACACAGATACGCAGTATTTT.

This clonotype was observed many times. The chain couples TRBV5-1 to TRBJ1-1; 11 bases map to TRBD1. CDR3 size: 16 residues. V dropped 0 bases and J dropped 5; count of bases not matched to a gene: 6. Germline V gives CDR1 SGHRS, CDR2 YFSETQ. CDR3 sequence: CASSLEDRGLRTEAFF. DNA for the CDR3: TGCGCCAGCAGCTTGGAGGACAGGGGGCTGAGAACTGAAGCTTTCTTT.